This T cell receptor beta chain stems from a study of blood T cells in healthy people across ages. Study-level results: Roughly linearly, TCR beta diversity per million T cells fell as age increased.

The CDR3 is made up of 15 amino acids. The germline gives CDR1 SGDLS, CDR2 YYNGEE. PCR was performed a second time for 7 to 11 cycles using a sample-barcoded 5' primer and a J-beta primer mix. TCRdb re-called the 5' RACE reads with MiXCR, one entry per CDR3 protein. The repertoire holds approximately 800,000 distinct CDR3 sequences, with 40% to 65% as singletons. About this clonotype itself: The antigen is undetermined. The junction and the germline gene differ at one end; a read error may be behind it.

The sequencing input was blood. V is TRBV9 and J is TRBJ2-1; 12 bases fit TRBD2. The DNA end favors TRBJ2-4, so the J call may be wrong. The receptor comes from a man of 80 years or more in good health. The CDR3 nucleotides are TGTGCCGGCAGCGGCCCGACTAGCGGGAGTGGCATTCAGTACTTC. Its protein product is CAGSGPTSGSGIQYF.